These 11 T cell receptor beta chains were sequenced from one sample in a study of technical replicates of blood from several donors. Sequencing was performed with immunoSEQ multiplex PCR; in TCRdb, only in-frame clones are kept and a portion is missing. The profile covers about 80,000 clones, with roughly 94% appearing a single time and roughly 0.38% taken by the ten largest. Material: T cells isolated from PBMCs. The receptors were gathered from a human donor in good health.

This clone was detected only a few times. This chain links TRBV30 with TRBJ1-1, with D tentatively TRBD1 (5 bases). Trimming took 2 bases from V and 1 from J, leaving 11 bases between them. Per germline, CDR1 GTSNPN and CDR2 SVGIG (reference sequence). This CDR3 region has 14 residues. The CDR3 sequence is CAWSYLRENTEAFF. The CDR3 nucleotides are TGTGCCTGGAGTTATCTCAGGGAGAACACTGAAGCTTTCTTT.

CDR3 residues: CATGDGRGNEQFF. The CDR3 bases are TGTGCCACCGGGGACGGGAGGGGTAATGAGCAGTTCTTC. The gene calls are TRBV27 and TRBJ2-1; 8 bases are a match to TRBD2. The CDR3 is 13 amino acids. Germline V lookup: CDR1 MNHEY, CDR2 SMNVEV (reference sequence). Germline trimming cut 10 bases from V and 7 bases from J; bases unmatched to any gene: 9.

This sequence joins TRBV6-4 and TRBJ2-3; D is perhaps TRBD1 (5 bases). Germline V lookup: CDR1 MRHNA, CDR2 SNTAGT. The CDR3 length is 13 residues. V was trimmed by 5 bases and J by 3 bases, leaving 9 bases between them. CDR3 in amino acids: CASSPRVTDTQYF. CDR3 DNA sequence: TGTGCCAGCAGTCCCAGGGTTACAGATACGCAGTATTTT.

The chain carries TRBV10-3 and TRBJ2-2; no definite D call. Germline V gene data show CDR1 as ENHRY and CDR2 as SYGVKD. Trimming took 8 bases from V and 3 from J, leaving 7 bases between them. This CDR3 is built from 12 residues. The DNA of the CDR3 is TGTGCCATCGCTCGGGACACCGGGGAGCTGTTTTTT. This encodes CAIARDTGELFF.

The chain joins TRBV4-1 to TRBJ2-1; D might be TRBD2 (6 bases). Trimming took 0 bases from V and 4 from J, leaving 10 bases between them. Germline CDR1 and CDR2: MGHRA and YSYEKL. The CDR3 runs 15 residues. The DNA for the CDR3 is TGCGCCAGCAGCCAAGATCGGGGACTTTACAATGAGCAGTTCTTC. Protein sequence: CASSQDRGLYNEQFF.

This clone appeared a few times. The chain employs TRBV9 and TRBJ1-1; 7 bases match TRBD1. CDR1 is SGDLS and CDR2 is YYNGEE in the germline V gene. The CDR3 spans 14 residues. Germline trimming cut 3 bases from V and 4 bases from J; bases unmatched to any gene: 6. CDR3 loop: CASSAQGEFTEAFF. In nucleotides, the CDR3 is TGTGCCAGCAGCGCTCAGGGGGAGTTCACTGAAGCTTTCTTT.

The chain employs TRBV9 and TRBJ1-2; TRBD1 might be the D (6 bases). Germline loops: CDR1 SGDLS, CDR2 YYNGEE. The V end was cut by 3 bases, the J end by 8 bases, with 17 bases between. CDR3 length: 14 residues. The CDR3 DNA follows: TGTGCCAGCAGCGGTAGGACAGACCCAGGGGGCTACACCTTC. Protein product: CASSGRTDPGGYTF.

The V call is TRBV9, the J call TRBJ2-7, with 13 nucleotides matching TRBD2. Trimming took 0 bases from V and 5 from J; bases not matched to a gene: 2. This CDR3 has 15 amino acids. Per germline, CDR1 SGDLS and CDR2 YYNGEE. CDR3 region: CASSVGTSGSNEQYF. CDR3 DNA: TGTGCCAGCAGCGTAGGGACTAGCGGGAGCAACGAGCAGTACTTC. Drawing the rest from reference TRBV9 and TRBJ2-7, the complete variable domain is DSGVTQTPKHLITATGQRVTLRCSPRSGDLSVYWYQQSLDQGLQFLIQYYNGEERAKGNILERFSAQQFPDLHSELNLSSLELGDSALYFCASSVGTSGSNEQYFGPGTRLTVT.

The J gene is TRBJ1-1, the V gene TRBV19; tentatively, D is TRBD1 (5 bases). The CDR3 length is 13 residues. V was trimmed by 10 bases and J by 4 bases, leaving 16 bases between them. Germline CDR1 reads LNHDA; CDR2 reads SQIVND (reference sequence). DNA for the CDR3: TGTGCCACTAGAACTGGGACTTTCACTGAAGCTTTCTTT. Its protein product is CATRTGTFTEAFF.

Written as DNA, the CDR3 is TGTGCCAGCAGTTTAGGAACGGGGGGCCCCGGGGAGCTGTTTTTT. Amino acid sequence: CASSLGTGGPGELFF. The genes are TRBV6-5 and TRBJ2-2, with D perhaps TRBD2 (7 bases). Deletions cut 4 bases from V and 6 bases from J, with 15 bases between. Germline CDR1 and CDR2: MNHEY and SVGAGI. The CDR3 has 15 amino acids.

This rearrangement joins TRBV5-6 to TRBJ2-5; possibly TRBD2 for D (5 bases). Germline CDR1 is SGHDT and CDR2 is YYEEEE. Deletions cut 7 bases from V and 3 bases from J, with 16 bases between. The CDR3 consists of 14 residues. The CDR3 here is CASLDFRREETQYF. CDR3 coding DNA: TGTGCCAGCTTGGACTTTAGGCGGGAAGAGACCCAGTACTTC.